This T cell receptor (beta chain) is from a study of OX40 agonist ivuxolimab in advanced cancers. Study-wide context: Patients assigned to dose escalation were diagnosed with hepatocellular carcinoma, melanoma, renal cell or head and neck cancer.

Germline-derived CDR1 and CDR2 are SEHNR and FQNEAQ (reference sequence). The V and J ends lost 5 bases and 10 bases respectively, with 15 bases between them. This CDR3 is 13 amino acids long. Repertoires were generated with immunoSEQ multiplex PCR, while TCRdb's copy carries only in-frame clones and drops some. In the table there are some 65,000 clones, roughly nine tenths of which are singletons. The TCR originated in an adult with an advanced solid tumor such as melanoma, head and neck, liver or kidney cancer. This chain joins TRBV7-9 and TRBJ2-1; D is uncertain. This material consisted of CD4+ or CD8+ T cells sorted from blood, taken in a trial of the OX40 agonist ivuxolimab. CDR3 region: CASSNPPMEEQFF. The CDR3 DNA follows: TGTGCCAGCAGCAACCCTCCGATGGAAGAGCAGTTCTTC.